The clone carrying this T cell receptor (beta chain) was found a few times. Antigen: not known. The PCR was carried out with 60 Vbeta primers and 13 Jbeta primers. Produced via immunoSEQ multiplex PCR; TCRdb's table is partial and in-frame only. The sample holds 150,000 to 200,000 clones; around 75% are singletons and the top ten take around 11%. This sample was included in a study of cytomegalovirus exposure and HLA in healthy donors. Study findings and constraints: The authors judged a highly shared variant cluster likely a sequencing artifact.

Germline trimming cut 3 bases from V and 9 bases from J; bases unmatched to any gene: 11. This CDR3 comprises 17 residues. CDR1 is KGHSH and CDR2 is LQKENI in the germline V gene. The clonotype originates from a man in his late teens or twenties in good health and CMV-seropositive. V gene TRBV18 combines with J gene TRBJ2-1; the match to TRBD2 covers 13 bases. Material for sequencing was PBMCs. The CDR3: CASSPLRTSGRNGEQFF. CDR3 DNA: TGTGCCAGCTCACCTCTTAGGACTAGCGGGAGAAACGGTGAGCAGTTCTTC. The full variable domain, its missing parts supplied by reference TRBV18 and TRBJ2-1, is NAGVMQNPRHLVRRRGQEARLRCSPMKGHSHVYWYRQLPEEGLKFMVYLQKENIIDESGMPKERFSAEFPKEGPSILRIQQVVRGDSAAYFCASSPLRTSGRNGEQFFGPGTRLTVL.